These T cell receptor beta chains were read from a single sample in a study of T cell responses to AZD1222 COVID-19 vaccine. Produced via immunoSEQ multiplex PCR; TCRdb's table is partial and in-frame only. The table shows some 170,000 clones, with under 95% occurring only once. The input for sequencing was peripheral blood, taken 28 days after the second AZD1222 dose. The origin of the receptors is an adult who received the AZD1222 COVID-19 vaccine. CDR3s include the opening cysteine and the closing phenylalanine or tryptophan. D genes are given only for firm matches. Clone size is stated in some rows and not others, as once, few, many or a class when expanded.

d_call	j_call	v_call	cdr3_length	clone_size	cdr3_aa	cdr3_nt
TRBD2	TRBJ2-2	TRBV7-8	15	-	CASRPSGGSTGELFF	TGTGCCAGCAGACCTAGCGGGGGGAGCACCGGGGAGCTGTTTTTT
TRBD1	TRBJ2-7	TRBV9	14	-	CASSDETGDYEQYF	TGTGCCAGCAGCGATGAGACAGGGGACTACGAGCAGTACTTC
TRBD2	TRBJ2-3	TRBV29-1	13	-	CSVGLALTDTQYF	TGCAGCGTTGGACTAGCTTTGACAGATACGCAGTATTTT
-	TRBJ2-2	TRBV25-1	14	-	CASRGHLNTGELFF	TGTGCCAGCAGAGGACACCTGAACACCGGGGAGCTGTTTTTT
-	TRBJ2-3	TRBV9	15	once	CASSVEEWQGGTQYF	TGTGCCAGCAGCGTAGAGGAGTGGCAGGGAGGTACGCAGTATTTT
-	TRBJ2-5	TRBV2	14	-	CASSVMGVQETQYF	TGTGCCAGCAGTGTTATGGGGGTCCAAGAGACCCAGTACTTC
-	TRBJ1-2	TRBV19	16	once	CASSTPWGDYNYGYTF	TGTGCCAGTAGTACCCCGTGGGGAGACTATAACTATGGCTACACCTTC
TRBD1	TRBJ2-7	TRBV15	16	-	CATSSLRDRLRGEQYF	TGTGCCACCAGCAGCCTCCGGGACAGGTTAAGAGGGGAGCAGTACTTC
-	TRBJ2-5	TRBV5-1	13	-	CASRPRDGGSQYF	TGCGCCAGCAGGCCCCGGGACGGCGGTAGCCAGTACTTC
-	TRBJ1-1	TRBV7-2	15	-	CASSLQGRMNTEAFF	TGTGCCAGCAGCTTACAGGGTCGGATGAACACTGAAGCTTTCTTT
-	TRBJ1-2	TRBV2	12	-	CASSGTDYGYTF	TGTGCCAGCAGTGGGACAGACTATGGCTACACCTTC
TRBD1	TRBJ1-2	TRBV7-8	14	-	CASRAGTGSYGYTF	TGTGCCAGCAGGGCCGGGACAGGGTCCTATGGCTACACCTTC
-	TRBJ1-5	TRBV4-1	13	-	CASSQGGNQPQHF	TGCGCCAGCAGCCAAGGGGGGAATCAGCCCCAGCATTTT
TRBD2	TRBJ2-3	TRBV5-1	16	-	CASSLGASGGTDTQYF	TGCGCCAGCAGCTTGGGGGCTAGCGGGGGTACAGATACGCAGTATTTT
-	TRBJ1-6	TRBV18	16	-	CASSPTGITYNSPLHF	TGTGCCAGCTCACCAACCGGGATTACCTATAATTCACCCCTCCACTTT
TRBD1	TRBJ1-1	TRBV6-5	16	-	CASSYYYRGANTEAFF	TGTGCCAGCAGTTACTATTACAGGGGTGCGAACACTGAAGCTTTCTTT
-	TRBJ1-1	TRBV9	14	-	CASSKEGQGTEAFF	TGTGCCAGCAGCAAAGAAGGGCAGGGCACTGAAGCTTTCTTT
-	TRBJ1-2	TRBV19	14	-	CASSMGFGVQGYTF	TGTGCCAGTAGTATGGGGTTCGGGGTCCAGGGCTACACCTTC
TRBD1	TRBJ2-1	TRBV7-9	16	-	CASSHAGQGFYNEQFF	TGTGCCAGCAGCCATGCAGGACAGGGGTTCTACAATGAGCAGTTCTTC
-	TRBJ2-3	TRBV18	14	-	CASSPPDSTDTQYF	TGTGCCAGCTCACCACCAGATAGCACAGATACGCAGTATTTT
-	TRBJ1-6	TRBV14	15	-	CASSQDLLLNSPLHF	TGTGCCAGCAGCCAAGATCTGCTACTCAATTCACCCCTCCACTTT
-	TRBJ1-2	TRBV27	14	once	CASSLEWGGRGYTF	TGTGCCAGCAGTTTAGAATGGGGCGGGAGAGGCTACACCTTC
-	TRBJ1-1	TRBV4-1	13	-	CASSHRVNTEAFF	TGCGCCAGCAGCCACCGGGTGAACACTGAAGCTTTCTTT
-	TRBJ1-1	TRBV6-1	10	-	CASSEFGAFF	TGTGCCAGCAGTGAATTCGGGGCTTTCTTT